This T cell receptor beta chain was sequenced for a study of blood T cell repertoires in COVID-19. The wider study: Samples of COVID-19 (acute and convalescent) were obtained from the United States, Italy and Spain.

This clone was counted between two and nine times. In the original processing: The authors estimated nucleated cell counts from reference gene primer amplification. Sequencing was performed with immunoSEQ multiplex PCR; in TCRdb, only in-frame clones are kept and a portion is missing. V and J calls plus clone size are reproduced from that table; the DNA served to infer D and trimming. Of roughly 38,000 clones detected, 86% appear once; the ten largest clones hold around 20%. Germline V CDR1 and CDR2: SGHRS, YFSETQ. V trimming: 5 bases; J trimming: 5 bases; junction bases outside the gene matches: 7. This CDR3 contains 14 residues.

The sequence derives from a middle-aged man in a cohort sampled during active COVID-19. Sequenced: peripheral blood. The chain carries TRBV5-1 and TRBJ1-1, with TRBD1 matching over 9 bases. Written as DNA, the CDR3 is TGCGCCAGCAGATTCGACAGGGGGAGGACTGAAGCTTTCTTT. Its protein is CASRFDRGRTEAFF.